A single T cell receptor beta chain is shown here with its context. The data derive from a study of blood T cell repertoires in COVID-19. Study summary: Spain, Italy and the United States supplied samples that represented acute and convalescent COVID-19.

This CDR3 contains 17 residues. CDR1 and CDR2 from the germline V gene are MNHEY and SMNVEV (reference sequence). Between the trimmed V and J ends, which lost 5 bases and 2 bases, there was a span of 19 bases. Source study methods: By means of reference gene primer amplification, nucleated cell counts were estimated. The method was immunoSEQ multiplex PCR; TCRdb's version includes in-frame clones alone and lacks a portion of them. That table is the source of V, J and clone size, and D and trimming were worked out from the DNA. The top ten clones hold roughly 0.9% of a sample with over 150,000 clones, about 87% of them seen once.

J is TRBJ2-1 and V is TRBV27; D call uncertain. Sequencing was performed on peripheral blood. This clonotype originated in a woman between 18 and 29 years old who had recovered from COVID-19. The CDR3 DNA is TGTGCCAGCAGTCCCTTCGTATTACAGACAACCTACAATGAGCAGTTCTTC. Its translation: CASSPFVLQTTYNEQFF.